The rows below give T cell receptor beta chains drawn from one sample of a study of glioma-infiltrating T cells. Via MiXCR, TCRdb re-called the multiplex PCR reads, giving one row per CDR3 protein. The sample holds around 99,000 distinct CDR3 sequences, less than 30% seen once. Sequencing input: glioma tissue, nonneoplastic brain tissue, or PBMCs (not recorded which). These receptor sequences come from a human donor with low-grade glioma or glioblastoma, undergoing nonglioma brain surgery, or in good health (not recorded which). Each CDR3 is given with its conserved first and last residue. D genes are given only for firm matches. Only some rows state a clone size, as once, few, many or a class for expanded clones.

>TRBJ1-6|-|TRBV18|many
CASSPDTGIYNSPLHF
TGTGCCAGCTCGCCAGATACAGGGATTTATAATTCACCCCTCCACTTT
>TRBJ2-1|-|TRBV2|-
CARRPSESPNNEQFF
TGTGCCAGGAGGCCTAGCGAGAGCCCCAACAATGAGCAGTTCTTC
>TRBJ1-1|-|TRBV29-1|few
CSVHPGTEAFF
TGCAGCGTTCACCCGGGTACTGAAGCTTTCTTT
>TRBJ2-3|TRBD2|TRBV4-3|-
CASSPPSAGGSDTRYF
TGCGCCAGCAGCCCCCCTTCCGCGGGAGGTTCAGATACGCGGTATTTT
>TRBJ1-3|-|TRBV6-2/TRBV6-3|-
CASSVEGNTIYF
TGTGCCAGCAGCGTAGAAGGAAACACCATATATTTT
>TRBJ2-7|TRBD2|TRBV7-9|many
CASSGLAGRGEQYF
TGTGCCAGCAGCGGCCTAGCGGGAAGGGGCGAGCAGTACTTC
>TRBJ2-3|-|TRBV4-3|many
CASSQESSRTYTDTQYF
TGCGCCAGCAGCCAAGAGAGTAGCAGAACTTACACAGATACGCAGTATTTT
>TRBJ1-6|-|TRBV6-4|many
CASSAEVNSPLHF
TGTGCCAGCAGTGCCGAAGTGAATTCACCCCTCCACTTT
>TRBJ2-2|-|TRBV6-9|-
CASSYGARATGELFF
TGTGCCAGCAGTTATGGGGCAAGGGCCACCGGGGAGCTGTTTTTT
>TRBJ2-1|-|TRBV20-1|many
CSAPAPLSSYNEQFF
TGCAGTGCCCCTGCTCCCTTGAGCTCCTACAATGAGCAGTTCTTC
>TRBJ1-5|-|TRBV6-2/TRBV6-3|-
CASSPPGGAKDNQPQHF
TGTGCCAGCAGTCCGCCGGGGGGGGCAAAGGACAATCAGCCCCAGCATTTT
>TRBJ1-1|TRBD1|TRBV27|-
CASSFDRGMNTEAFF
TGTGCCAGCAGTTTCGACAGGGGAATGAACACTGAAGCTTTCTTT
>TRBJ1-5|TRBD1|TRBV28|many
CASSSGNPGQGYQPQHF
TGTGCCAGCAGTTCCGGTAACCCGGGACAGGGGTATCAGCCCCAGCATTTT
>TRBJ1-1|-|TRBV27|-
CATSDSGRTEAFF
TGTGCCACCAGTGATTCCGGCAGGACTGAAGCTTTCTTT
>TRBJ1-2|-|TRBV20-1|many
CSARGTGGDNYGYTF
TGCAGTGCTCGTGGGACGGGCGGAGACAACTATGGCTACACCTTC
>TRBJ2-3|TRBD2|TRBV7-2|few
CASSYLRQAPTTSADTQYF
TGTGCCAGCAGCTACCTACGACAGGCGCCGACGACTAGCGCAGATACGCAGTATTTT
>TRBJ1-1|-|TRBV12-3/TRBV12-4|many
CASSETLVNTEAFF
TGTGCCAGCTCTGAGACACTAGTGAACACTGAAGCTTTCTTT
>TRBJ2-7|-|TRBV3-1|-
CASSQARASYEQYF
TGTGCCAGCAGCCAGGCGAGGGCCTCCTACGAGCAGTACTTC
>TRBJ2-1|-|TRBV11-2|many
CASSPRPDLPNEQFF
TGTGCCAGCAGCCCCCGGCCGGACCTCCCTAATGAGCAGTTCTTC
>TRBJ2-3|TRBD2|TRBV19|many
CATSDVAGFTDTQYF
TGTGCCACCTCCGACGTAGCGGGGTTCACAGATACGCAGTATTTT
>TRBJ2-1|TRBD2|TRBV6-2/TRBV6-3|-
CASRDISGSSNEQFF
TGTGCCAGCAGGGATATTAGCGGGAGCTCCAATGAGCAGTTCTTC
>TRBJ2-7|TRBD2|TRBV20-1|many
CSARVGTSGLYEQYF
TGCAGTGCTAGAGTCGGGACTAGCGGGCTCTACGAGCAGTACTTC
>TRBJ1-1|TRBD1|TRBV29-1|many
CSVHLTGVRNSEAFF
TGCAGCGTTCACCTGACAGGGGTGAGGAACTCTGAAGCTTTCTTT
>TRBJ2-7|-|TRBV4-1|many
CASSRPLQRLYEQYF
TGCGCCAGCTCCCGCCCATTACAGAGGCTCTACGAGCAGTACTTC
>TRBJ1-5|TRBD1|TRBV10-3|many
CAISEGQGNYSNQPQHF
TGTGCCATCAGTGAGGGACAGGGGAATTATAGCAATCAGCCCCAGCATTTT
>TRBJ1-1|TRBD1|TRBV5-4|few
CASSPRTGLQLNTEAFF
TGTGCCAGCAGTCCCAGGACAGGACTCCAACTGAACACTGAAGCTTTCTTT
>TRBJ1-5|TRBD1|TRBV7-9|many
CASSLGAGGRNQPQHF
TGTGCCAGCAGCTTAGGGGCAGGGGGACGCAATCAGCCCCAGCATTTT
>TRBJ2-7|-|TRBV4-1|many
CASSQVVSRDNEQYF
TGCGCCAGCAGCCAAGTAGTGAGTAGGGACAACGAGCAGTACTTC
>TRBJ1-5|TRBD1|TRBV7-2|many
CASGDRVNQPQHF
TGTGCCAGCGGTGACAGGGTCAATCAGCCCCAGCATTTT
>TRBJ2-7|TRBD1|TRBV19|-
CASSIALTGSSYEQYF
TGTGCCAGTAGTATCGCTCTGACAGGGAGCTCCTACGAGCAGTACTTC
>TRBJ2-7|TRBD1|TRBV5-1|-
CASSFFTGADSYEQYF
TGCGCCAGCAGCTTTTTTACAGGGGCTGACTCCTACGAGCAGTACTTC
>TRBJ2-1|TRBD2|TRBV20-1|many
CSARDGLAGYEQFF
TGCAGTGCTAGAGACGGACTAGCGGGGTATGAGCAGTTCTTC
>TRBJ2-7|TRBD1|TRBV7-2|many
CASSLVVGQGYEQYF
TGTGCCAGCAGCTTAGTAGTGGGACAGGGATACGAGCAGTACTTC
>TRBJ1-1|TRBD1|TRBV28|-
CASSPPRGGKTEAFF
TGTGCCAGCAGCCCACCGAGAGGGGGCAAAACTGAAGCTTTCTTT
>TRBJ1-1|-|TRBV29-1|many
CSVPLTGSTEAFF
TGCAGCGTTCCCCTTACAGGGTCCACTGAAGCTTTCTTT
>TRBJ1-2|-|TRBV6-2/TRBV6-3|many
CASGTGLYGYTF
TGTGCCAGCGGAACAGGCCTCTATGGCTACACCTTC
>TRBJ1-2|TRBD1|TRBV2|many
CASGQGTYGYTF
TGTGCCAGCGGACAGGGAACCTATGGCTACACCTTC
>TRBJ1-1|-|TRBV12-3/TRBV12-4|many
CASSLWELEAFF
TGTGCCAGCAGTTTATGGGAGCTTGAAGCTTTCTTT
>TRBJ1-6|-|TRBV6-2/TRBV6-3|many
CASSLSLYRDNSPLHF
TGTGCCAGCAGTCTCTCCTTATACAGGGATAATTCACCCCTCCACTTT
>TRBJ2-7|-|TRBV6-2/TRBV6-3|once
CASRTSSYEQYF
TGTGCCAGCAGGACTAGCTCCTACGAGCAGTACTTC
>TRBJ1-6|-|TRBV6-1|many
CASSRSGSVAPLHF
TGTGCCAGCAGTCGCAGTGGTAGCGTGGCACCCCTCCACTTT
>TRBJ1-2|-|TRBV15|many
CATSRVLANYGYTF
TGTGCCACCAGCAGAGTCTTGGCTAACTATGGCTACACCTTC
>TRBJ1-3|-|TRBV28|many
CASRRGSGNTIYF
TGTGCCAGCAGAAGGGGCTCTGGAAACACCATATATTTT
>TRBJ2-3|-|TRBV29-1|many
CSVSTDTQYF
TGCAGCGTGAGCACAGATACGCAGTATTTT
>TRBJ2-7|TRBD2|TRBV3-1|-
CASSRSGGAYEQYF
TGTGCCAGCAGCCGTAGCGGGGGTGCCTACGAGCAGTACTTC
>TRBJ2-7|TRBD1|TRBV7-2|many
CASSSPPGTGLYEQYF
TGTGCCAGCAGCTCTCCCCCCGGGACAGGACTTTACGAGCAGTACTTC
>TRBJ1-2|-|TRBV6-6|many
CASSYSMDSLDGYTF
TGTGCCAGCAGTTACTCAATGGACAGCCTGGATGGCTACACCTTC
>TRBJ1-3|-|TRBV12-5|-
CASGLVRSGVSPRLTGNTIYF
TGTGCTAGTGGTTTGGTACGCTCAGGGGTCTCCCCCCGACTGACTGGAAACACCATATATTTT
>TRBJ1-2|TRBD1|TRBV6-5|-
CASSYSGTGKRGYTF
TGTGCCAGCAGTTACTCCGGGACAGGGAAAAGGGGCTACACCTTC
>TRBJ2-2|TRBD2|TRBV7-6|few
CASKPSGGNTGELFF
TGTGCCAGCAAACCCAGCGGGGGGAACACCGGGGAGCTGTTTTTT
>TRBJ2-5|TRBD2|TRBV14|many
CATARGLGGSETQYF
TGTGCCACCGCCCGGGGACTAGGTGGTTCAGAGACCCAGTACTTC
>TRBJ2-1|-|TRBV15|many
CATSRRSGYEQFF
TGTGCCACCAGCAGAAGATCAGGGTATGAGCAGTTCTTC
>TRBJ2-1|TRBD2|TRBV11-2|many
CASTDLGGRAAGGYNEQFF
TGTGCCAGCACCGATCTCGGGGGGCGTGCAGCGGGGGGTTACAATGAGCAGTTCTTC
>TRBJ1-1|-|TRBV18|many
CASSPAFTGHTEAFF
TGTGCCAGCTCACCCGCCTTCACAGGGCACACTGAAGCTTTCTTT
>TRBJ1-1|-|TRBV30|-
CAWSLDRLNTEAFF
TGTGCCTGGAGTCTCGACAGGCTGAACACTGAAGCTTTCTTT
>TRBJ1-5|TRBD1|TRBV19|few
CASSIGTGTGLHF
TGTGCCAGTAGTATTGGGACAGGGACGGGTCTGCATTTT
>TRBJ1-3|-|TRBV6-4|-
CAHARRPLKGGNTIYF
TGTGCCCATGCACGTAGGCCCCTAAAAGGAGGAAACACCATATATTTT
>TRBJ2-1|-|TRBV5-6|-
CASSLTGAPSYNEQFF
TGTGCCAGCAGCTTGACGGGGGCCCCTTCCTACAATGAGCAGTTCTTC